This T cell receptor beta chain was sequenced for a study of response to subunit inactivated influenza vaccine. General study points: After each seasonal influenza vaccination, few new T cells are recruited, the authors suggested.

This clonotype was observed a handful of times. Its antigen is still unknown. The ends lost 4 bases at V and 3 bases at J; junction bases unmatched: 5. This CDR3 is built from 15 residues. CDR1 and CDR2 (germline): SGHTA, FQGNSA. Via MiXCR, TCRdb re-called the RT-PCR reads, giving one row per CDR3 protein. This table has fewer than 250,000 distinct CDR3 sequences, approximately 15% appearing once. The chain combines TRBV7-2 with TRBJ2-1, with TRBD1 identical over 8 bases. Here the sequenced sample was CD8+ T cells sorted from PBMCs, taken about 5 days after vaccination. This receptor was taken from a man aged 50-60 years who received an inactivated influenza vaccine. The DNA of the CDR3 is TGTGCCAGCAGCTCCGGACAGGGCTTCTACAATGAGCAGTTCTTC. This gives the protein CASSSGQGFYNEQFF.